The rows below give T cell receptor beta chains drawn from one sample of a study of cytomegalovirus exposure and HLA in healthy donors. TCRdb keeps only in-frame clones here, not all; method: immunoSEQ multiplex PCR. The repertoire has 85,000 to 95,000 clones, over 70% of them found once; the top ten carry 20% to 25%. Input material: PBMCs. These receptor sequences come from a young man in good health and CMV-seropositive. The CDR3 runs from the conserved cysteine through the conserved F or W. A D gene is named only where the DNA matches it firmly. Size is omitted from some rows. Given values are once, few, many or a class for expanded clones.

j_call: TRBJ2-3
v_call: TRBV25-1
d_call: TRBD2
clone_size: NA
cdr3_aa: CASSDSGRSTDTQYF
cdr3_nt: TGTGCCAGCAGTGATAGCGGGAGGTCCACAGATACGCAGTATTTT

j_call: TRBJ2-3
v_call: TRBV7-2
d_call: TRBD2
clone_size: few
cdr3_aa: CASSGTGTSINTQYF
cdr3_nt: TGTGCCAGCAGCGGGACCGGGACTAGTATAAATACGCAGTATTTT

j_call: TRBJ2-7
v_call: TRBV29-1
d_call: NA
clone_size: NA
cdr3_aa: CSVEEAGVYEQYF
cdr3_nt: TGCAGCGTTGAAGAGGCAGGGGTCTACGAGCAGTACTTC

j_call: TRBJ2-7
v_call: TRBV5-1
d_call: TRBD1
clone_size: NA
cdr3_aa: CASSLRDSLTYEQYF
cdr3_nt: TGCGCCAGCAGCCTCCGGGACAGCCTAACCTACGAGCAGTACTTC

j_call: TRBJ1-5
v_call: TRBV2
d_call: NA
clone_size: NA
cdr3_aa: CASSEVRNQPQHF
cdr3_nt: TGTGCCAGCAGTGAGGTCAGAAATCAGCCCCAGCATTTT

j_call: TRBJ1-1
v_call: TRBV2
d_call: NA
clone_size: NA
cdr3_aa: CASSDRGAEAFF
cdr3_nt: TGTGCCAGCAGTGATAGGGGCGCTGAAGCTTTCTTT

j_call: TRBJ2-7
v_call: TRBV7-2
d_call: TRBD1
clone_size: NA
cdr3_aa: CASSSPGQSSYEQYF
cdr3_nt: TGTGCCAGCAGCTCCCCGGGACAGAGTTCCTACGAGCAGTACTTC

j_call: TRBJ2-7
v_call: TRBV15
d_call: TRBD1
clone_size: NA
cdr3_aa: CATSRPLQGARYEQYF
cdr3_nt: TGTGCCACCAGCAGACCATTACAGGGGGCGAGGTACGAGCAGTACTTC

j_call: TRBJ2-7
v_call: TRBV27
d_call: TRBD2
clone_size: NA
cdr3_aa: CASSFLVAGGPHEQYF
cdr3_nt: TGTGCCAGCAGTTTTTTGGTAGCGGGAGGGCCCCACGAGCAGTACTTC

j_call: TRBJ2-2
v_call: TRBV7-6
d_call: TRBD1
clone_size: NA
cdr3_aa: CASSLGQTNTGELFF
cdr3_nt: TGTGCCAGCAGCTTGGGACAGACGAACACCGGGGAGCTGTTTTTT

j_call: TRBJ2-1
v_call: TRBV28
d_call: NA
clone_size: NA
cdr3_aa: CASKGGGRDEQFF
cdr3_nt: TGTGCCAGCAAGGGAGGTGGTAGGGATGAGCAGTTCTTC